What follows describes a single T cell receptor beta chain. No antigen is known for it. This specimen comes from a study of CXCR3-negative and CXCR3-positive naive CD8 T cells. Findings and limits, study-wide: TCR interaction strength was inferred from TRB CDR3 physicochemistry, as CD5 matched across naive subsets. Naive cells positive for CXCR3 carried more hydrophobic TRB CDR3s than CXCR3-negative ones.

The authors prepared UMI-labeled TRB cDNA libraries by 5' RACE. With the 5' RACE reads reprocessed, TCRdb shows one record per CDR3 protein and no DNA. This listing includes tens of thousands of distinct CDR3 sequences. CDR1 is MNHEY, CDR2 SVGEGT, per germline. The CDR3 runs 14 residues. The chain uses TRBV6-2 or TRBV6-3 and TRBJ2-1. The sequence came from a human donor in good health. Some clones in this sample may be carry-over from other donors' samples. Source material: naive CXCR3- CD8+ T cells from blood. Subset denoted: CD45RO-CCR7+CD27+CD95- naive CD8+ T cells lacking CXCR3 (TNR3-). This CDR3 reads CASSYSTAVDEQFF.